This TCR beta chain was retrieved from a study of blood T cell repertoires in COVID-19. Overall study: The samples span acute and convalescent COVID-19 from the United States, Italy and Spain. Nucleic acid was either cDNA or gDNA, and it came from T cells, B-cell-depleted T cells, or PBMCs.

Authors' data handling: Using reference gene primer amplification, nucleated cell counts were estimated. Method: immunoSEQ multiplex PCR; TCRdb's copy keeps in-frame clones and lacks some. From that table come the V and J calls and clone size; the DNA was used to work out D and trimming. The table records 300,000 to 350,000 clones, roughly 87% of them present only once. The CDR3 is 13 amino acids. V was pared by 7 bases and J by 8 bases, with 6 bases of the junction left unmatched. Looked up from germline, CDR1 is MNHEY and CDR2 is SVGAGI. It was during active infection that Seattle patients were enrolled and then longitudinally followed.

The origin of this receptor is a man younger than 45 with COVID-19, enrolled during active disease. The sample taken for sequencing was peripheral blood. The V and J genes are TRBV6-5 and TRBJ1-4; 8 bases line up with TRBD1. CDR3 in amino acids: CASIGQGGEKLFF. For the CDR3, the DNA is TGTGCCAGCATTGGACAGGGTGGGGAAAAACTGTTTTTT.